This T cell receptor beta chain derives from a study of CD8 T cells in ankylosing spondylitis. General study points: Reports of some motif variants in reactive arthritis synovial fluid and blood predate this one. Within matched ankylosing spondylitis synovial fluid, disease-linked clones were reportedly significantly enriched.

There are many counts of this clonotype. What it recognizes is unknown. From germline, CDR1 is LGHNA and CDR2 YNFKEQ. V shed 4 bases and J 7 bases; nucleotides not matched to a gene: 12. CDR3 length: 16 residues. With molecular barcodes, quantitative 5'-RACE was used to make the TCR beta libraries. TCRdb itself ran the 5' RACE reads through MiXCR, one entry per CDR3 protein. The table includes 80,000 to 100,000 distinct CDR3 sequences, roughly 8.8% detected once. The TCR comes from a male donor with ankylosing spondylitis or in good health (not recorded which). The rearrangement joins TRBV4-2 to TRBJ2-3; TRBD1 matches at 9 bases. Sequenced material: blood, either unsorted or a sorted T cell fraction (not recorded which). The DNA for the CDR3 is TGTGCCAGCAGCCTCCAAACAGGGGGCGTTAGGTATACGCAGTATTTT. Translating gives CASSLQTGGVRYTQYF.